The 23 T cell receptor beta chains presented below share a single source sample, sequenced in a study of blood T cell repertoires in COVID-19. Generated by immunoSEQ multiplex PCR, the TCRdb table keeps only in-frame clones and is missing some. The sample shows 400,000 or so clones, around 90% of them seen only once. The source material was PBMCs or T cells enriched from blood (not recorded which). Receptors originate from a woman aged 40 to 50 with acute COVID-19.

This clone was observed once. The V gene is TRBV18, the J gene TRBJ1-1; 7 bases line up with TRBD1. The length of the CDR3 is 17 residues. Trimming removed 7 bases from V and 4 bases from J; junction bases left unmatched: 18. Germline V lookup: CDR1 KGHSH, CDR2 LQKENI. The CDR3 nucleotides read TGTGCCAGCTACCCGACAGGGTTCCTATTATCTCGCACTGAAGCTTTCTTT. Encoded protein: CASYPTGFLLSRTEAFF. Together with reference TRBV18 and TRBJ1-1, the CDR3 gives the full variable domain: NAGVMQNPRHLVRRRGQEARLRCSPMKGHSHVYWYRQLPEEGLKFMVYLQKENIIDESGMPKERFSAEFPKEGPSILRIQQVVRGDSAAYFCASYPTGFLLSRTEAFFGQGTRLTVV.

V usage is TRBV27 and J usage is TRBJ1-5; 7 bases agree with TRBD1. The V gene end was trimmed by 8 bases and the J gene end by 8 bases; junction bases not matched to a gene: 6. The CDR3 is made up of 12 amino acids. Germline loops: CDR1 MNHEY, CDR2 SMNVEV (reference sequence). In DNA, the CDR3 is TGTGCCAGCCGAGGACAGGCGGAGCCCCAGCATTTT. Translation gives CASRGQAEPQHF.

The chain couples TRBV6-1 to TRBJ2-7; 14 bases match TRBD2. J lost 2 bases, V lost 4 bases, and 16 bases had no gene match. This CDR3 contains 20 residues. CDR1 MNHNS and CDR2 SASEGT come from the germline V gene. The CDR3 sequence is CASSGRTSGGSRSLTYEQYF. The CDR3 DNA is TGTGCCAGCAGTGGAAGGACTAGCGGGGGGTCTCGTTCCCTTACCTACGAGCAGTACTTC.

This clone was observed a few times. V usage is TRBV19 and J usage is TRBJ1-2; 10 nucleotides align to TRBD1. This CDR3 has 15 residues. Unmatched junction bases numbered 11, after V lost 10 bases and J lost 3 bases. Germline V CDR1 and CDR2: LNHDA, SQIVND (reference sequence). The DNA of the CDR3 is TGTGCCACCCGGGACAGGGGTTCGGTCGACTATGGCTACACCTTC. This codes for CATRDRGSVDYGYTF.

The rearrangement links TRBV18 to TRBJ2-2, with a possible D match to TRBD1 (6 bases). V dropped 4 bases and J dropped 6 bases, with 12 bases sitting between them. Germline CDR1 is KGHSH and CDR2 is LQKENI. The CDR3 loop spans 14 amino acids. The CDR3 region has the DNA TGTGCCAGCTCACAGGACAGAGGGCCCGGGGAGCTGTTTTTT. It specifies CASSQDRGPGELFF.

The rearrangement joins TRBV27 to TRBJ2-5, with no clear D. CDR3 length equals 13 residues. CDR1 is MNHEY and CDR2 is SMNVEV in the germline V gene (reference sequence). Between the trimmed V and J ends, which lost 3 bases and 4 bases, there was a span of 9 bases. The CDR3 loop is CASSFITGETQYF. The CDR3 DNA reads TGTGCCAGCAGTTTTATCACCGGAGAGACCCAGTACTTC.

This chain links TRBV7-9 with TRBJ2-5, with a weak D call TRBD2 (6 bases). V gave up 2 bases and J gave up 5 bases, with 15 bases separating them. Germline-derived CDR1 and CDR2 are SEHNR and FQNEAQ (reference sequence). The CDR3 runs to 15 residues. CDR3 nucleotides: TGTGCCAGCAGCTTATATGGGGGGTACCGGGAGACCCAGTACTTC. Amino acids: CASSLYGGYRETQYF.

V gene TRBV3-1 (or the pseudogene TRBV3-2) combines with J gene TRBJ2-1; D unclear. In germline, CDR1 is LGHDT, CDR2 YNNKEL (reference sequence). CDR3 length: 13 residues. Trimming removed 1 base at V and 8 bases at J, with 9 bases between. The CDR3 reads CASSQVNSHEQFF. The CDR3 nucleotides read TGTGCCAGCAGCCAAGTAAACTCCCATGAGCAGTTCTTC.

This clone was detected once. This sequence joins TRBV5-4 and TRBJ1-6; 7 bases match TRBD1. With V trimmed by 4 bases and J by 7 bases, 5 bases remained unmatched. The CDR3 spans 14 residues. Germline V gives CDR1 SGHNT, CDR2 YYREEE (reference sequence). The CDR3: CASSQGQSNSPLHF. In nucleotides, the CDR3 is TGTGCCAGCAGCCAGGGACAGTCCAATTCACCCCTCCACTTT.

The genes are TRBV20-1 and TRBJ1-2, with no clear D. Germline V CDR1 and CDR2: DFQATT, SNEGSKA (reference sequence). The CDR3 has 11 residues. Trimming left V 3 bases short and J 7 bases short, with 9 bases between. The CDR3 nucleotides read TGCAGTGCTAGCCTGGCTGGTGGCTACACCTTC. Amino acids: CSASLAGGYTF.

CDR3 protein: CAWSVRLAGANEQFF. CDR3 bases: TGTGCCTGGAGTGTCCGGCTAGCGGGGGCAAATGAGCAGTTCTTC. J is TRBJ2-1 and V is TRBV30, with 10 nucleotides matching TRBD2. V shed 0 bases, J shed 7 bases, and the junction held 6 bases outside the gene matches. Germline V gene lookup returns CDR1 GTSNPN and CDR2 SVGIG (reference sequence). This CDR3 spans 15 amino acids.

V usage is TRBV6-5 and J usage is TRBJ1-1; D possibly corresponds to TRBD1 (5 bases). The V gene lost 2 bases and the J gene lost 11 bases, with 9 bases spanning the gap. CDR1 and CDR2 from the germline V gene are MNHEY and SVGAGI. The CDR3 totals 11 residues. The CDR3 nucleotides are TGTGCCAGCAGTTACGCAGGGTGGGCTTTCTTT. This encodes CASSYAGWAFF.

CDR3 region: CSVPGQRHAFF. CDR3 bases: TGCAGCGTCCCGGGACAGCGACACGCTTTCTTT. The chain recombines TRBV29-1 with TRBJ1-1; 7 nucleotides align to TRBD1. The CDR3 sequence is 11 residues long. Germline V CDR1 and CDR2: SQVTM, ANQGSEA. V lost 6 bases and J lost 11; bases outside the gene matches: 9.

This clone has just one count. The chain carries TRBV30 and TRBJ2-7; TRBD1 matches 8 bases. CDR1 GTSNPN and CDR2 SVGIG come from the germline V gene (reference sequence). The CDR3 loop spans 12 amino acids. After removal of 0 bases from V and 9 bases from J, the junction contained 4 bases not matched to a gene. The CDR3 region is CAWSVRGQAQYF. The CDR3 coding sequence is TGTGCCTGGAGTGTACGGGGACAGGCGCAGTACTTC.

J is TRBJ2-7 and V is TRBV7-8; 9 bases line up with TRBD1. The CDR3 totals 16 residues. Trimming took 2 bases from V and 4 from J; bases not matched to a gene: 9. Looked up from germline, CDR1 is SGHVS and CDR2 is FQNEAQ. The CDR3 spells CASSLRGPGQGYEQYF. The CDR3 DNA is TGTGCCAGCAGCTTAAGGGGACCGGGACAGGGTTACGAGCAGTACTTC. The full variable domain, rest sourced from reference TRBV7-8 and TRBJ2-7, is GAGVSQSPRYKVAKRGQDVALRCDPISGHVSLFWYQQALGQGPEFLTYFQNEAQLDKSGLPSDRFFAERPEGSVSTLKIQRTQQEDSAVYLCASSLRGPGQGYEQYFGPGTRLTVT.

The CDR3 sequence is CASSLGDRQYGGYTF. As DNA, the CDR3 is TGTGCCAGCTCATTGGGGGACAGGCAGTACGGGGGCTACACCTTC. The rearrangement joins TRBV18 to TRBJ1-2; 8 nucleotides align to TRBD1. Germline V gene lookup returns CDR1 KGHSH and CDR2 LQKENI. This CDR3 comprises 15 residues. V lost 5 bases and J lost 8; bases outside the gene matches: 13. The full variable domain, rest sourced from reference TRBV18 and TRBJ1-2, is NAGVMQNPRHLVRRRGQEARLRCSPMKGHSHVYWYRQLPEEGLKFMVYLQKENIIDESGMPKERFSAEFPKEGPSILRIQQVVRGDSAAYFCASSLGDRQYGGYTFGSGTRLTVV.

The gene calls are TRBV2 and TRBJ1-6; 7 bases align to TRBD1. Germline V gene data show CDR1 as SNHLY and CDR2 as FYNNEI. V dropped 8 bases and J dropped 8; count of bases not matched to a gene: 6. CDR3 length: 13 residues. Here the CDR3 reads CASETGAHSPLHF. CDR3 DNA sequence: TGTGCCAGCGAAACAGGGGCTCATTCACCCCTCCACTTT.

This chain connects TRBV6-1 to TRBJ1-1, with D possibly matching TRBD1 (6 bases). The CDR3 is 16 residues long. Germline CDR1 is MNHNS and CDR2 is SASEGT. The V end lost 2 bases, the J end lost 5 bases, and 18 bases lay between the germline ends. This CDR3 reads CASSERLLADRTEAFF. The DNA for the CDR3 is TGTGCCAGCAGTGAACGACTCCTGGCGGACAGAACTGAAGCTTTCTTT.

The V call is TRBV7-7, the J call TRBJ2-3, with a tentative D call TRBD1 (7 bases). CDR3 length equals 15 residues. Per the germline V gene, CDR1 is SSHAT and CDR2 is FNYEAQ (reference sequence). Trimming removed 5 bases at V and 2 bases at J, with 14 bases between. CDR3 in DNA: TGTGCCAGCAGCCCAGGGGGACTCGACACAGATACGCAGTATTTT. Translated, it gives CASSPGGLDTDTQYF.

The CDR3 DNA sequence: TGTGCCAGCAGCCAAGGACGAGCGGGGGATTCCCAAGAGACCCAGTACTTC. Translated: CASSQGRAGDSQETQYF. The V and J genes are TRBV4-2 and TRBJ2-5; TRBD2 aligns across 8 bases. The CDR3 has 17 residues. Germline V CDR1 and CDR2: LGHNA, YNFKEQ. V lost 1 base to trimming and J lost 1 base; unmatched junction nucleotides: 8.

V is TRBV2 and J is TRBJ1-4, with 11 bases lining up with TRBD1. The germline gives CDR1 SNHLY, CDR2 FYNNEI. The CDR3 has 14 amino acids. J was trimmed by 7 bases and V by 7 bases; bases with no gene match: 5. CDR3 nucleotide sequence: TGTGCCAGCATTTATGGGACAGGGGGTGAAAAACTGTTTTTT. As protein: CASIYGTGGEKLFF.

V and J are TRBV7-8 and TRBJ2-7; D is possibly TRBD2 (5 bases). CDR3 length equals 13 residues. The germline V gene encodes CDR1 SGHVS and CDR2 FQNEAQ. V was shortened by 2 bases and J by 4 bases, with 9 bases between the two germline ends. The CDR3 spells CASSLTLDYEQYF. CDR3 nucleotides: TGTGCCAGCAGCTTAACACTAGATTACGAGCAGTACTTC.

This clone was picked up a small number of times. The chain uses TRBV7-9 and TRBJ2-1, with 12 nucleotides matching TRBD2. The CDR3 has 15 residues. Germline loops: CDR1 SEHNR, CDR2 FQNEAQ (reference sequence). The V segment lost 6 bases and the J segment 5 bases; nucleotides outside the gene matches: 5. The CDR3: CASRTGLAGNNEQFF. DNA for the CDR3: TGTGCCAGCAGGACTGGACTAGCGGGGAACAATGAGCAGTTCTTC.